This T cell receptor (beta chain) was sequenced in a study of CD8 T cells in ankylosing spondylitis. The study, taken as a whole, reports: Blood from ankylosing spondylitis patients appeared to carry a characteristic eight-variant TCR beta motif. Reportedly, significant enrichment of disease-linked clones occurred in matched ankylosing spondylitis synovial fluid.

The germline gives CDR1 SGHAT, CDR2 FQNNGV. The CDR3 is made up of 19 amino acids. The V and J ends lost 3 bases and 3 bases, in that order; junction bases with no gene match: 12. By quantitative 5'-RACE with molecular barcodes, the TCR beta libraries were made. TCRdb re-analysed the 5' RACE reads in MiXCR, keeping a single row per CDR3 protein. The sample has 150,000 to 200,000 distinct CDR3 sequences; 10% to 15% are singletons. On this clonotype itself: Its antigen is not known.

The sequenced material came from blood, either unsorted or a sorted T cell fraction (not recorded which). The chain employs TRBV11-2 and TRBJ2-2; 11 bases fit TRBD2. This sequence originates from a female donor with ankylosing spondylitis or in good health (not recorded which). In DNA form, the CDR3 reads TGTGCCAGCAGCTTCTTCCCACCTCTACTAGCGGGAGACACCGGGGAGCTGTTTTTT. Translation gives CASSFFPPLLAGDTGELFF.